Each of the 28 T cell receptor beta chains below was sequenced from the same sample in a study of shared clonotypes between healthy human individuals. Assay: immunoSEQ multiplex PCR; the TCRdb copy retains only in-frame clones and omits some. This sample has 2.3 million or so clones, with about 92% found just once. Specimen: naive CD4+ T cells from PBMCs. Subset noted: CD45RA+ positively selected. These receptors were taken from a man younger than 35 in good health. Some clones in this sample may be carry-over from other donors' samples.

The J gene is TRBJ1-5, the V gene TRBV6-1; a possible D gene is TRBD1 (5 bases). Germline CDR1 MNHNS, CDR2 SASEGT. V lost 6 bases and J 7 bases, leaving 13 bases between the germline ends. The CDR3 has 13 residues. CDR3: CASRSRGNQPQHF. In DNA, the CDR3 is TGTGCCAGCAGGAGCCGGGGGAACCAGCCCCAGCATTTT.

The V call is TRBV6-1, the J call TRBJ1-5; maybe TRBD1 (5 bases). CDR1 MNHNS and CDR2 SASEGT come from the germline V gene. The CDR3 has 15 residues. V gave up 5 bases and J gave up 2 bases, with 13 bases separating them. This CDR3 is CASSKESRGNQPQHF. CDR3 nucleotides: TGTGCCAGCAGTAAGGAAAGCAGGGGCAATCAGCCCCAGCATTTT.

The V and J genes are TRBV7-3 and TRBJ1-2; D gene unclear. The germline V gene has CDR1 SGHTA and CDR2 FQGTGA. V lost 5 bases to trimming and J lost 0 bases, with 13 bases between them. The CDR3 has 15 amino acids. The CDR3 spells CASSVDGRSNYGYTF. The DNA for the CDR3 is TGTGCCAGCAGCGTAGATGGGAGATCTAACTATGGCTACACCTTC.

This chain connects TRBV5-1 to TRBJ1-4; no definite D call. Germline CDR1 SGHRS, CDR2 YFSETQ. The CDR3 spans 13 residues. V was shortened by 3 bases and J by 8 bases, with 11 bases between the two germline ends. For the CDR3, the DNA is TGCGCCAGCAGCTCCTCCCCAGAGGAAAAACTGTTTTTT. Its protein is CASSSSPEEKLFF.

V usage is TRBV28 and J usage is TRBJ1-1; no firm D call. Trimming took 6 bases from V and 7 from J, leaving 15 bases between them. Germline CDR1 reads MDHEN; CDR2 reads SYDVKM. The CDR3 totals 13 residues. The CDR3 region has the DNA TGTGCCAGCAGGCGTTTCGAACATGGTGAAGCTTTCTTT. Its protein product is CASRRFEHGEAFF.

Concerning this clone itself: This sample also contains other DNA sequences that code for the same CDR3. CDR3 sequence reads: CASSYPGTDTQYF. The CDR3 nucleotides are TGTGCCAGCAGTTACCCAGGCACAGATACGCAGTATTTT. The chain has TRBV6-5 and TRBJ2-3; D call uncertain. The CDR3 extends over 13 amino acids. Germline lookup yields CDR1 MNHEY and CDR2 SVGAGI. The V and J ends lost 2 bases and 1 base respectively, with 4 bases between them.

The chain combines TRBV5-4 with TRBJ2-1, with D possibly being TRBD2 (6 bases). CDR1 and CDR2 from the germline V gene are SGHNT and YYREEE (reference sequence). This CDR3 has 16 amino acids. V was clipped by 4 bases and J by 8 bases, with 22 bases between them. The CDR3 loop is CASSTPRDPLPHEQFF. DNA for the CDR3: TGTGCCAGCAGCACACCGCGGGACCCTTTGCCGCATGAGCAGTTCTTC.

The V gene is TRBV7-9, the J gene TRBJ1-1; tentatively, D is TRBD1 (6 bases). The germline gives CDR1 SEHNR, CDR2 FQNEAQ (reference sequence). Trimming left V 6 bases short and J 4 bases short, with 15 bases between. CDR3 length: 14 residues. The CDR3 is CASRRHEGGTEAFF. CDR3 nucleotides: TGTGCCAGCAGACGACACGAAGGGGGCACTGAAGCTTTCTTT.

The chain has TRBV5-1 and TRBJ2-7; perhaps TRBD2 as D (6 bases). This CDR3 contains 13 residues. The germline V and J ends were trimmed by 2 bases and 2 bases, with 8 bases remaining between them. The germline gives CDR1 SGHRS, CDR2 YFSETQ. CDR3 protein: CASSFPGAYEQYF. In DNA form, the CDR3 reads TGCGCCAGCAGCTTTCCGGGGGCCTACGAGCAGTACTTC.

The chain combines TRBV29-1 with TRBJ1-2; the match to TRBD1 covers 7 bases. CDR1 is SQVTM, CDR2 ANQGSEA, per germline. J was trimmed by 2 bases and V by 6 bases; bases with no gene match: 12. The CDR3 length is 15 residues. The CDR3, as DNA: TGCAGCGTCCCCGGGACAGCGGAGGCCAACTATGGCTACACCTTC. This encodes CSVPGTAEANYGYTF.

The chain carries TRBV7-3 and TRBJ2-5; D is undetermined. The V end was cut by 3 bases, the J end by 4 bases, with 9 bases between. CDR3 length equals 13 residues. Germline assignment: CDR1 SGHTA and CDR2 FQGTGA. The CDR3: CASSLLHGETQYF. Here the CDR3 DNA reads TGTGCCAGCAGCTTGCTCCATGGAGAGACCCAGTACTTC.

V usage is TRBV28 and J usage is TRBJ1-2, with 10 nucleotides matching TRBD1. The CDR3 runs to 15 residues. CDR1 MDHEN and CDR2 SYDVKM come from the germline V gene. V shed 5 bases, J shed 5 bases, and the junction held 8 bases outside the gene matches. The CDR3: CASSHSGTGEYGYTF. The CDR3 DNA reads TGTGCCAGCAGTCACTCCGGGACAGGGGAATATGGCTACACCTTC.

The chain has TRBV28 and TRBJ2-3; 10 bases agree with TRBD2. This CDR3 spans 15 amino acids. The junction had 7 bases not matched to a gene; V was cut back by 7 bases and J by 3 bases. Germline lookup yields CDR1 MDHEN and CDR2 SYDVKM. CDR3 in DNA: TGTGCCAGCATCGAAGCGGGAGGGAATACAGATACGCAGTATTTT. Protein: CASIEAGGNTDTQYF.

The V call is TRBV7-9, the J call TRBJ2-1; no reliable D call. This CDR3 has 13 amino acids. Germline values: CDR1 SEHNR, CDR2 FQNEAQ (reference sequence). V lost 5 bases and J 4 bases, leaving 9 bases between the germline ends. The CDR3 DNA reads as TGTGCCAGCAGCCCGGATGGTTACAATGAGCAGTTCTTC. Translated, it gives CASSPDGYNEQFF.

This clone was observed once. J is TRBJ2-5 and V is TRBV6-1; no definite D call. The CDR3 has 9 amino acids. Between the trimmed V and J ends, which lost 10 bases and 5 bases, there was a span of 5 bases. The germline V gene has CDR1 MNHNS and CDR2 SASEGT. Here the CDR3 DNA reads TGTGCCACCCAGGAGACCCAGTACTTC. Protein product: CATQETQYF.

The rearrangement links TRBV6-6 to TRBJ2-3; 7 nucleotides align to TRBD1. CDR1 and CDR2 (germline): MNHNY, SVGAGI (reference sequence). The CDR3 is 15 residues long. The V gene end was trimmed by 5 bases and the J gene end by 6 bases; junction bases not matched to a gene: 11. The CDR3 sequence: CASSPPDRQVDTQYF. As DNA, the CDR3 is TGTGCCAGCAGTCCTCCGGACAGGCAAGTGGATACGCAGTATTTT.

The CDR3 DNA reads TGCAGCGTTTATACAGGGGGCAAAGATACGCAGTATTTT. Its protein is CSVYTGGKDTQYF. V is TRBV29-1 and J is TRBJ2-3; 9 nucleotides agree with TRBD1. V was clipped by 5 bases and J by 5 bases; unmatched bases: 5. This CDR3 region has 13 residues. From germline, CDR1 is SQVTM and CDR2 ANQGSEA.

The CDR3 loop is CASSMSDRRANYGYTF. Here the CDR3 DNA reads TGCGCCAGCAGCATGTCGGACCGACGGGCTAACTATGGCTACACCTTC. The chain is built from TRBV5-1 and TRBJ1-2; D is uncertain. Per the germline V gene, CDR1 is SGHRS and CDR2 is YFSETQ. The CDR3 sequence is 16 residues long. Trimming took 4 bases from V and 0 from J, leaving 16 bases between them. The variable domain in full, completed from reference TRBV5-1 and TRBJ1-2, reads KAGVTQTPRYLIKTRGQQVTLSCSPISGHRSVSWYQQTPGQGLQFLFEYFSETQRNKGNFPGRFSGRQFSNSRSEMNVSTLELGDSALYLCASSMSDRRANYGYTFGSGTRLTVV.

The chain combines TRBV11-2 with TRBJ2-5, with D perhaps TRBD1 (6 bases). V was pared by 5 bases and J by 7 bases, with 11 bases between. The CDR3 has 12 amino acids. Germline CDR1 reads SGHAT; CDR2 reads FQNNGV. The CDR3 protein is CASSPVGGTQYF. For the CDR3, the DNA is TGTGCCAGCAGCCCGGTAGGGGGGACCCAGTACTTC.

The chain joins TRBV5-1 to TRBJ1-4; TRBD1 matches at 7 bases. Germline lookup yields CDR1 SGHRS and CDR2 YFSETQ. Losses at the gene ends were 4 bases for V and 2 bases for J; bases not matched to a gene: 8. The CDR3 covers 16 residues. For the CDR3, the DNA is TGCGCCAGCAGCACAATCCCAGGGGGGACTAATGAAAAACTGTTTTTT. Encoded protein: CASSTIPGGTNEKLFF.

The rearrangement links TRBV7-2 to TRBJ1-2; D is uncertain. V lost 1 base and J 4 bases, leaving 10 bases between the germline ends. Germline CDR1 reads SGHTA; CDR2 reads FQGNSA. This CDR3 region has 14 residues. The CDR3 DNA reads TGTGCCAGCAGCTTAGTGGGAGTCGGCTATGGCTACACCTTC. Its translation: CASSLVGVGYGYTF.

This sequence joins TRBV30 and TRBJ2-3, with 8 bases identical to TRBD2. Germline V CDR1 and CDR2: GTSNPN, SVGIG (reference sequence). This CDR3 is 15 amino acids long. V dropped 1 base and J dropped 4; count of bases not matched to a gene: 7. The CDR3 sequence is CAWSGGLAGADTQYF. Here the CDR3 DNA reads TGTGCCTGGAGTGGGGGGCTAGCGGGCGCAGATACGCAGTATTTT.

The chain carries TRBV18 and TRBJ2-5, with 8 bases that match TRBD2. The CDR3 sequence is 16 residues long. Germline V gene lookup returns CDR1 KGHSH and CDR2 LQKENI. With 2 bases clipped from V and 2 bases from J, the junction kept 7 bases outside the gene matches. The DNA for the CDR3 is TGTGCCAGCTCACCAGTGGGACTAGGGGGGCAAGAGACCCAGTACTTC. Its protein product is CASSPVGLGGQETQYF.

This clone has only one observation. V is TRBV7-9 and J is TRBJ2-7; 7 nucleotides agree with TRBD2. With 10 bases clipped from V and 3 bases from J, the junction kept 24 bases outside the gene matches. The CDR3 covers 18 residues. The germline CDR1 and CDR2 sequences are SEHNR and FQNEAQ (reference sequence). CDR3 sequence (DNA): TGTGCCACCCAGCTTCGAGGGGAAGGTAAAAGCGGGGTCTACGAGCAGTACTTC. Translation gives CATQLRGEGKSGVYEQYF.

Notes on this clone: The CDR3 does not end in the conserved phenylalanine or tryptophan, so this is likely a read error. No DNA is shown, since the ends of the CDR3 on it are uncertain; the CDR3 is the one TCRdb lists. V usage is TRBV21-1 and J usage is TRBJ2-7; the table's D gene call, TRBD1, was not cross checked with the DNA. TRBV21-1 is a pseudogene. The CDR3 contains 10 residues when both ends are counted. CDR3 sequence: CASSTQGQII.

The chain recombines TRBV2 with TRBJ2-3, with D perhaps given as TRBD1 or TRBD2 (6 bases each). The germline V gene has CDR1 SNHLY and CDR2 FYNNEI. V lost 2 bases and J lost 0, with 12 bases in between. The CDR3 is 16 residues long. The CDR3 region is CASSEIIGGSTDTQYF. The CDR3 bases are TGTGCCAGCAGTGAAATTATCGGGGGCAGCACAGATACGCAGTATTTT.

V gene TRBV6-6 combines with J gene TRBJ1-4; D uncertain. The CDR3 runs 15 residues. Germline CDR1 reads MNHNY; CDR2 reads SVGAGI (reference sequence). V was shortened by 7 bases and J by 3 bases, with 15 bases between the two germline ends. CDR3: CASKDTGIPNEKLFF. The CDR3 bases are TGTGCCAGCAAAGACACCGGGATTCCTAATGAAAAACTGTTTTTT.

This clone was counted a single time. The chain combines TRBV5-1 with TRBJ2-7; D may be TRBD2 (6 bases). The germline gives CDR1 SGHRS, CDR2 YFSETQ. This CDR3 region has 14 residues. With 0 bases removed from V and 3 bases from J, the gap between germline ends came to 10 bases. The CDR3 region has the DNA TGCGCCAGCAGCTTGGAGGGAGGATTCTACGAGCAGTACTTC. Amino acids: CASSLEGGFYEQYF.